The clone carrying this T cell receptor (beta chain) was picked up a small number of times. Antigen specificity is unknown. The nonmyeloablative bone marrow transplants came from related graft donors, with transient mixed chimerism. Unstimulated regulatory T cells (CD4+CD25+CD127-), CD4+CD25- non-regulatory cells, CD4 and CD8 cells were FACS-sorted from thawed PBMCs. This entry is derived from a study of Tregs in tolerant kidney transplant recipients. Study results and limitations: Antigen-driven expansion was suggested because donor-specific Tregs expanded more than all Tregs in tolerant patients. Activated donor B cell expansion appeared to reveal the most relevant donor-specific TCRbeta repertoire. Findings come from small patient numbers and require larger validation.

Deletions cut 5 bases from V and 3 bases from J, with 13 bases between. CDR1 and CDR2 from the germline V gene are SGHTA and FQGNSA. The CDR3 length is 14 residues. Sequenced by immunoSEQ multiplex PCR; TCRdb stores in-frame clones only, minus some. Of tens of thousands of clones in the sample, over 80% were seen once. The source of this sequence is a human patient who received a combined kidney and bone marrow transplant. Some T cells may have originated in the graft donor. The chain combines TRBV7-2 with TRBJ1-1, with D uncertain. The sample here was CD8+ T cells from blood (PBMCs), taken 24 months after the transplant. CDR3: CASSPRQAYTEAFF. In DNA form, the CDR3 reads TGTGCCAGCAGCCCCCGCCAGGCTTACACTGAAGCTTTCTTT.